The next 28 T cell receptor beta chains were all read from a single sample in a study of CD8 T cells in ankylosing spondylitis. MiXCR was run by TCRdb on the 5' RACE reads, yielding one entry per CDR3 protein. The table shows 300,000 to 400,000 distinct CDR3 sequences, with roughly 10% occurring only once. Sequencing was done on a sample of blood, either unsorted or a sorted T cell fraction (not recorded which). The receptor set was obtained from a female donor with ankylosing spondylitis or in good health (not recorded which).

The gene calls are TRBV12-3 or TRBV12-4 and TRBJ2-3; D might be TRBD1 (5 bases). The V end was cut by 0 bases, the J end by 6 bases, with 13 bases between. This CDR3 is 15 amino acids long. The CDR3 loop is CASSLAGHIRDTQYF. In DNA form, the CDR3 reads TGTGCCAGCAGTTTAGCGGGGCATATCCGGGATACGCAGTATTTT.

Many counts were recorded for this clonotype. The genes are TRBV9 and TRBJ2-1; D is unresolved. Between the trimmed V and J ends, which lost 3 bases and 5 bases, there was a span of 9 bases. The CDR3 sequence is 13 residues long. Germline lookup yields CDR1 SGDLS and CDR2 YYNGEE. This CDR3 is CASSDFGHNEQFF. DNA of the CDR3: TGTGCCAGCAGCGACTTTGGTCACAATGAGCAGTTCTTC.

This clonotype was seen ten or more times. V is TRBV7-9 and J is TRBJ2-7; a weak D match, TRBD2 (6 bases). V shed 8 bases and J shed 3 bases, with 11 bases lying between them. The CDR3 sequence is 12 residues long. The V gene's germline CDR1 is SEHNR and CDR2 FQNEAQ (reference sequence). Here the CDR3 DNA reads TGTGCCAGCGCGGGGACTTACTACGAGCAGTACTTC. Its translation is CASAGTYYEQYF.

This clonotype occurred many times. The CDR3 DNA reads as TGCAGTGCTAGTGAGCGGGAGGGCGGCTACAATGAGCAGTTCTTC. It encodes CSASEREGGYNEQFF. The chain uses TRBV20-1 and TRBJ2-1; 10 bases are a match to TRBD2. Germline CDR1 is DFQATT and CDR2 is SNEGSKA (reference sequence). The CDR3 length is 15 residues. V lost 3 bases to trimming and J lost 3 bases; unmatched junction nucleotides: 5.

Note on this clonotype: This may be a read error: a much more frequent sequence differs by one nucleotide. The rearrangement joins TRBV5-5 to TRBJ2-3; 9 bases line up with TRBD1. CDR1 and CDR2 (germline): SGHKS, YYEKEE (reference sequence). J was trimmed by 3 bases and V by 6 bases; bases with no gene match: 8. The CDR3 is 15 amino acids. The CDR3 protein is CASTRTGVGTDTQYF. The DNA for the CDR3 is TGTGCCAGCACCCGGACAGGGGTCGGGACAGATACGCAGTATTTT.

This clonotype was seen more than once but under ten times. The genes are TRBV20-1 and TRBJ2-7; D gene unclear. Germline lookup yields CDR1 DFQATT and CDR2 SNEGSKA (reference sequence). The CDR3 sequence is 15 residues long. Trimming took off 5 bases at V and 3 bases at J, with 20 bases between the two ends. The CDR3 reads CSADLPRHGDYEQYF. Here the CDR3 DNA reads TGCAGTGCTGACCTTCCGAGACACGGAGACTACGAGCAGTACTTC.

The table lists this clonotype with a few counts. The chain combines TRBV28 with TRBJ1-5, with TRBD1 identical over 12 bases. From germline, CDR1 is MDHEN and CDR2 SYDVKM. This CDR3 comprises 17 residues. V was pared by 4 bases and J by 4 bases, with 8 bases of the junction left unmatched. CDR3 in DNA: TGTGCCAGCAGTTCCGGGACAGGGGGCTGGGGAAATCAGCCCCAGCATTTT. Its protein is CASSSGTGGWGNQPQHF.

The CDR3 loop is CASSSGLRGGETQYF. The DNA of the CDR3 is TGTGCCAGCAGCTCCGGCCTCAGAGGAGGAGAGACCCAGTACTTC. The rearrangement links TRBV7-2 to TRBJ2-5, with a weak D call TRBD2 (5 bases). V was clipped by 4 bases and J by 4 bases, with 16 bases between them. The CDR3 is 15 residues long. Germline CDR1 is SGHTA and CDR2 is FQGNSA.

This clonotype was detected many times. This rearrangement joins TRBV29-1 to TRBJ1-2; 8 bases are a match to TRBD1. This CDR3 has 14 amino acids. The germline V gene has CDR1 SQVTM and CDR2 ANQGSEA. Unmatched junction bases numbered 9, after V lost 2 bases and J lost 7 bases. This CDR3 is CSVEPARGQAGYTF. In DNA form, the CDR3 reads TGCAGCGTTGAACCGGCCAGGGGGCAAGCTGGCTACACCTTC.

The table lists this clonotype with many counts. The chain joins TRBV6-6 to TRBJ2-2; D may be TRBD1 (6 bases). Germline V gene sequence: CDR1 MNHNY, CDR2 SVGAGI (reference sequence). The CDR3 runs to 20 residues. V gave up 4 bases and J gave up 5 bases, with 29 bases separating them. CDR3: CASSFRFGPGQMKETGELFF. CDR3 nucleotides: TGTGCCAGCAGTTTCCGCTTCGGCCCGGGACAAATGAAGGAGACCGGGGAGCTGTTTTTT.

In its sample, this clonotype was seen many times. The CDR3 DNA follows: TGCAGCGTTGAAGGCGGGGGGTACCCAGATACGCAGTATTTT. Its translation: CSVEGGGYPDTQYF. The chain recombines TRBV29-1 with TRBJ2-3; 8 bases align to TRBD2. The CDR3 spans 14 residues. The V segment lost 1 base and the J segment 4 bases; nucleotides outside the gene matches: 4. CDR1 SQVTM and CDR2 ANQGSEA come from the germline V gene.

This clonotype was picked up many times. In DNA form, the CDR3 reads TGCGCCAGCAGCTGGAGGGAATTTGAGGAAGCTTTCTTT. Residues: CASSWREFEEAFF. The rearrangement uses TRBV5-1 and TRBJ1-1, with D hard to call. The CDR3 consists of 13 residues. Trimming removed 3 bases at V and 8 bases at J, with 14 bases between. Germline V lookup: CDR1 SGHRS, CDR2 YFSETQ.

The V and J genes are TRBV12-3 or TRBV12-4 and TRBJ2-7; D remains unclear. V dropped 0 bases and J dropped 6 bases, with 6 bases sitting between them. The CDR3 is made up of 12 amino acids. This chain's CDR3 is CASSLAPTEQYF. Written as DNA, the CDR3 is TGTGCCAGCAGTTTAGCCCCCACCGAGCAGTACTTC.

Many counts were recorded for this clonotype. The chain couples TRBV20-1 to TRBJ2-1, with TRBD2 matching 9 bases. The V and J ends lost 0 bases and 0 bases, in that order; junction bases with no gene match: 15. This CDR3 is built from 20 residues. Germline values: CDR1 DFQATT, CDR2 SNEGSKA (reference sequence). The CDR3 loop reads CSARDQPGLATDSSYNEQFF. The CDR3 DNA is TGCAGTGCTAGAGATCAACCGGGACTAGCCACCGATAGCTCCTACAATGAGCAGTTCTTC.

This chain joins TRBV7-2 and TRBJ2-5; tentative D call: TRBD2 (5 bases). Deletions cut 2 bases from V and 5 bases from J, with 15 bases between. CDR1 is SGHTA and CDR2 is FQGNSA in the germline V gene. The CDR3 has 15 residues. The CDR3 sequence: CASSLFGQTGETQYF. Written as DNA, the CDR3 is TGTGCCAGCAGCTTATTCGGCCAGACGGGGGAGACCCAGTACTTC.

This clonotype was found many times. The chain is built from TRBV12-3 or TRBV12-4 and TRBJ1-1, with a tentative D call TRBD1 (5 bases). V lost 5 bases and J 11 bases, leaving 12 bases between the germline ends. The CDR3 has 11 amino acids. CDR3 region: CASSLVDTAFF. DNA for the CDR3: TGTGCCAGCAGTCTCGTGGACACGGCTTTCTTT.

This clonotype has at least ten counts. The chain joins TRBV6-5 to TRBJ2-1; no clear D. V gave up 7 bases and J gave up 7 bases, with 8 bases separating them. The CDR3 is 11 amino acids. Germline V gene data show CDR1 as MNHEY and CDR2 as SVGAGI. CDR3 protein: CASTRGNEQFF. For the CDR3, the DNA is TGTGCCAGCACCCGAGGAAATGAGCAGTTCTTC.

This clonotype was seen many times. The chain combines TRBV5-1 with TRBJ2-3; possibly TRBD1 for D (6 bases). CDR1 is SGHRS and CDR2 is YFSETQ in the germline V gene. The CDR3 totals 14 residues. V was clipped by 0 bases and J by 2 bases, with 7 bases between them. The DNA of the CDR3 is TGCGCCAGCAGCTTGGGACAGGACACAGATACGCAGTATTTT. This translates into CASSLGQDTDTQYF.

In this sample, this clonotype turned up a few times. The chain has TRBV7-2 and TRBJ2-2; no firm D call. Per the germline V gene, CDR1 is SGHTA and CDR2 is FQGNSA. V was pared by 0 bases and J by 2 bases, with 10 bases between. This CDR3 is built from 16 residues. The CDR3 DNA reads as TGTGCCAGCAGCTTAGCTAATCGTCACAACACCGGGGAGCTGTTTTTT. Translated: CASSLANRHNTGELFF.

This clonotype was recorded many times. One base away lies a much larger clone, so this may be a sequencing read error. This chain links TRBV5-1 with TRBJ2-3, with D uncertain. Germline assignment: CDR1 SGHRS and CDR2 YFSETQ. V lost 3 bases, J lost 0 bases, and 2 bases lay in between. The CDR3 has 12 amino acids. CDR3 DNA sequence: TGCGCCAGCAGCTGGAGCACAGATACGCAGTATTTT. It translates to CASSWSTDTQYF.

The chain recombines TRBV20-1 with TRBJ2-7; D may be TRBD1 (6 bases). The CDR3 is 13 amino acids. The germline V and J ends were trimmed by 5 bases and 7 bases, with 18 bases remaining between them. The V gene's germline CDR1 is DFQATT and CDR2 SNEGSKA (reference sequence). The CDR3 here is CSALRQEMWEQYF. The CDR3 bases are TGCAGTGCTCTGAGACAGGAGATGTGGGAGCAGTACTTC.

This clonotype was detected ten times or more. The V and J genes are TRBV7-3 and TRBJ2-3, with TRBD1 matching over 12 bases. This CDR3 region has 15 residues. V was pared by 5 bases and J by 3 bases, with 3 bases of the junction left unmatched. Looked up from germline, CDR1 is SGHTA and CDR2 is FQGTGA. For the CDR3, the DNA is TGTGCCAGCAGCCGGGACAGGGGGCAGACAGATACGCAGTATTTT. It specifies CASSRDRGQTDTQYF.

This clonotype was counted ten times or more. CDR3 in amino acids: CASSLARHSQETQYF. CDR3 coding DNA: TGTGCCAGCAGCTTAGCGCGTCACAGCCAAGAGACCCAGTACTTC. This chain links TRBV7-2 with TRBJ2-5; D not certain. CDR1 SGHTA and CDR2 FQGNSA come from the germline V gene. This CDR3 has 15 residues. Trimming removed 0 bases at V and 1 base at J, with 9 bases between. Variable domain in full (rest from reference TRBV7-2 and TRBJ2-5): GAGVSQSPSNKVTEKGKDVELRCDPISGHTALYWYRQSLGQGLEFLIYFQGNSAPDKSGLPSDRFSAERTGGSVSTLTIQRTQQEDSAVYLCASSLARHSQETQYFGPGTRLLVL.

This clonotype was picked up a small number of times. The V and J genes are TRBV12-3 or TRBV12-4 and TRBJ2-7; D gene uncertain. V dropped 9 bases and J dropped 2 bases, with 14 bases sitting between them. The CDR3 has 13 amino acids. This CDR3 is CASAGPSAYEQYF. The DNA for the CDR3 is TGTGCCAGTGCCGGTCCTTCAGCCTACGAGCAGTACTTC.

This clonotype showed up many times. This chain joins TRBV29-1 and TRBJ2-1, with TRBD2 matching 8 bases. V dropped 7 bases and J dropped 0; count of bases not matched to a gene: 2. The CDR3 totals 13 residues. The germline CDR1 and CDR2 sequences are SQVTM and ANQGSEA. This CDR3 reads CSAGGDSYNEQFF. The CDR3 DNA follows: TGCAGCGCCGGGGGGGACTCCTACAATGAGCAGTTCTTC.

This clonotype appeared many times. The J gene is TRBJ2-1, the V gene TRBV5-1, with TRBD1 matching over 8 bases. The CDR3 is 15 amino acids. Looked up from germline, CDR1 is SGHRS and CDR2 is YFSETQ. V lost 0 bases and J lost 5; bases outside the gene matches: 4. The CDR3 is CASSLAGTGDNEQFF. The CDR3 nucleotides read TGCGCCAGCAGCTTGGCCGGGACAGGAGACAATGAGCAGTTCTTC.

This clonotype was picked up many times. V usage is TRBV5-1 and J usage is TRBJ2-7; D might be TRBD2 (6 bases). The germline CDR1 and CDR2 sequences are SGHRS and YFSETQ. The CDR3 totals 15 residues. Trimming removed 0 bases from V and 3 bases from J, with 13 bases in between. Here the CDR3 DNA reads TGCGCCAGCAGCTTGGACGTGGGGGGTGGCTACGAGCAGTACTTC. Encoded protein: CASSLDVGGGYEQYF.

This clonotype has at least ten counts. The V and J genes are TRBV20-1 and TRBJ2-5; either TRBD1 or TRBD2 may supply D (5 bases each). Between the trimmed V and J ends, which lost 5 bases and 3 bases, there was a span of 10 bases. CDR3 length: 12 residues. Germline CDR1 is DFQATT and CDR2 is SNEGSKA (reference sequence). The CDR3 is CSASGREETQYF. The CDR3 nucleotides read TGCAGTGCTTCAGGGCGGGAAGAGACCCAGTACTTC.